The clone carrying this T cell receptor beta chain has a count of ten or more. The germline V gene has CDR1 LNHDA and CDR2 SQIVND (reference sequence). With 7 bases removed from V and 0 bases from J, the gap between germline ends came to 15 bases. The CDR3 extends over 15 amino acids. Described time point: longitudinal time-point 1 (baseline). The data originate from a study of neurological immune-mediated disorders. A single record per CDR3 protein comes from TCRdb applying MiXCR to the 5' RACE reads. The data show 55,000 to 65,000 distinct CDR3 sequences, with roughly 10% seen just once and 6% to 8.5% held by the top ten.

The source is a male donor with HTLV-1-associated myelopathy (HAM/TSP). Source material: PBMCs. The chain uses TRBV19 and TRBJ1-1; TRBD1 might be the D (6 bases). The CDR3 nucleotides read TGTGCCAGTAAGGGAAATGGACAGTTGAACACTGAAGCTTTCTTT. Its protein is CASKGNGQLNTEAFF.